Described below is a single TCR beta chain sequence and its context. What antigen it recognizes has not been identified. It has no much larger one-base neighbor in the sample; base qualities were not kept. The germline V gene provides CDR1 LGHNA and CDR2 YNFKEQ. V is pruned by 1 base and J by 5 bases, leaving 4 bases of the junction without a gene match. The CDR3 starts with the cysteine, ends with the phenylalanine, and has 14 residues. Kept here is only the CDR3 DNA, which spans 42 bases and is read in frame from base 1. This record comes from a study of shared clonotypes between healthy human individuals (dated by TCRdb to 2018 to 2021). Some background on the complete study: The cohort included three men and a couple of women between 18 and 49 years of age. Per donor, leukapheresis produced somewhere between about 0.9 and 9.5 billion PBMCs. For each donor, CD4 naive and CD4 memory were each given three plates, CD8 naive was given two plates, and CD8 memory was given one plate. Different laboratories and diverse techniques were used to prepare libraries and sequence TCR repertoires, to increase sequencing depth and limit assay-specific biases. The study deeply sequenced blood TCR repertoires of five healthy adults to estimate repertoire size and the extent of clonotype sharing between individuals. Study-level results and caveats: Naive subsets generally had larger estimated clonotype richness than memory subsets did. Sampling was restricted to blood, and TCR repertoires in tissue are likely to differ from TCR repertoires in blood. Pairwise subsampling indicated that sequencing depth was expected to affect the degree of clonotype sharing among donors. Around 5.4% of naive CD4, around 4% of naive CD8, about 2.1% of memory CD4, and more than 0.35% of memory CD8 clonotypes were shared across a handful of donors. Compared with non-shared clonotypes, the clonotypes found in all four sorted-subset donors had higher generation probabilities. Incomplete sequencing was indicated by rarefaction of sorted-subset datasets, despite the large sequencing depth. Because the study included only a small number of donors, the genetic and exposure-history diversity represented was limited.

The donors were healthy, HIV-negative adults who had no recently reported acute infections or vaccinations. Every donor was a Caucasian adult living in Nashville, Tennessee, USA. Magnetic negative selection was used to enrich CD4+ T cells, after which naive cells were positively selected on CD45RA and the negative fraction became the memory subset. Blood was obtained by leukapheresis, after which PBMCs were separated by Ficoll-Histopaque density gradient centrifugation and cryopreserved in liquid nitrogen vapor phase. Analytical flow cytometry was used to check the purity and quantity of every magnetically sorted T cell population. Each sorted fraction had its genomic DNA isolated and then quantified by UV absorbance on a Nanodrop 2000c. Using the deep immunoSEQ assay, multiplex PCR amplified TCR CDR3 regions from genomic DNA. Extracted genomic DNA from each cell subset was distributed evenly across all wells of several immunoSEQ 96-well plates, and each plate was treated as a replicate. For sorted subsets, approximately 200 ng of genomic DNA, equivalent to around 29,000 T cell genomes, went into each replicate PCR. Purified libraries were quantified with a Qubit 3.0 fluorometer, sized on a Bioanalyzer 2100, and re-quantified with the KAPA Library Quantification kit. Each immunoSEQ 96-well plate was sequenced on its own single-read 150-cycle Illumina NextSeq 550 flow cell. The authors' analysis ran thus. The immunoSEQ output contained only junctional sequences without quality scores, so filtering could not match that applied to full-length reads. Sequences were annotated with PyIR, a Python wrapper for IgBLAST v1.9, and V/J genes and CDR3 were assigned using IMGT germline references. Reads with weak V/J assignments (E-value above 1e-6), missing CDR3, stop codons, out-of-frame junctions, or ambiguous translated residues were removed. V3J clonotypes were defined as sequences sharing an identical inferred V gene, J gene, and CDR3 amino acid sequence. The percentage overlap between two repertoires was calculated by dividing the number of shared unique clonotypes by the size of the smaller repertoire. Three approaches were used to assess repertoire richness: RTK rarefaction, the Chao1 estimator, and Recon v2.1 estimates of unobserved clonotypes. Generation probabilities were computed with OLGA for all TCRbeta clonotypes obtained by the gDNA method from four donors. TCRdb took this table from immuneACCESS and kept in-frame rearrangements with V and J called. Such tables lack part of the clones; where checked against another copy, unresolved V genes explain under half of the gap, and the rest is unexplained. V, J and clone size are those of that table, while D and trimming were read from the DNA. In all, the sample holds approximately 2.3 million clones, and about 92% of those were seen once. The top ten hold approximately 0.4% of the sample.

This clonotype was obtained from a man younger than 35 in good health. Some clones in this sample may be carry-over from other donors' samples. Sequencing was performed on naive CD4+ T cells from PBMCs. The cell subset or site label on this specimen signifies: CD45RA+ positively selected. The chain is encoded by TRBV4-2 joined to TRBJ1-2; 7 bases in between match TRBD1. The CDR3 reads as follows: CASSQGQGVYGYTF. The nucleotides read TGTGCCAGCAGCCAAGGACAGGGCGTTTATGGCTACACCTTC.